This T cell receptor (beta chain) was sequenced during a study of T cell responses to AZD1222 COVID-19 vaccine. Regarding the study as a whole: Females made up more of the donors, who were largely white British, and clonal diversity may have come out too low.

The assay was immunoSEQ multiplex PCR, and TCRdb's table has in-frame clones only and misses some. The data show around 150,000 clones, over 65% seen once. As to this clone: Its antigen is still unknown.

Germline-derived CDR1 and CDR2 are SGHNT and YENEEA. Trimming removed 5 bases at V and 7 bases at J, with 18 bases between. This CDR3 contains 15 residues. J is TRBJ2-1 and V is TRBV11-3, with D maybe TRBD2 (6 bases). The receptor's source is an adult in good health. Sequenced here: peripheral blood, sampled on day 0 of AZD1222 vaccination. The CDR3 DNA follows: TGTGCCAGCAGCAAGGGTATCGGTGGGGGGAATGAGCAGTTCTTC. It specifies CASSKGIGGGNEQFF.